The 17 T cell receptor beta chains below all came from one sample that was sequenced in a study of control samples from healthy donors and cancer patients. TCRdb's copy holds only in-frame clones and misses some; the assay was immunoSEQ multiplex PCR. The table records roughly 98,000 clones, approximately 78% of them present only once. Sequenced input: blood. These receptor sequences come from a woman between 55 and 75 years old in good health.

CDR3 DNA: TGTGCCAGCAGCCAAGATATCACACTGCGACAGGGAATACGGAATGAGCAGTTCTTC. Its protein is CASSQDITLRQGIRNEQFF. The rearrangement links TRBV14 to TRBJ2-1; 7 nucleotides line up with TRBD1. Germline-derived CDR1 and CDR2 are SGHDN and FVKESK. CDR3 length: 19 amino acids. Trimming took 0 bases from V and 7 from J; bases not matched to a gene: 18.

J is TRBJ1-4 and V is TRBV15, with D uncertain. This CDR3 is built from 17 residues. Germline CDR1 reads LNHNV; CDR2 reads YYDKDF (reference sequence). The V end was cut by 0 bases, the J end by 0 bases, with 11 bases between. CDR3 nucleotides: TGTGCCACCAGCAGAGATGTGGGAATCGCAACTAATGAAAAACTGTTTTTT. Protein product: CATSRDVGIATNEKLFF.

This clone occurred a few times. The sample contains more than one DNA sequence encoding this CDR3. The chain couples TRBV29-1 to TRBJ1-1; 7 bases line up with TRBD1. J gave up 1 base and V 3 bases, and 2 bases lay outside the gene matches. The CDR3 contains 13 residues. Germline lookup yields CDR1 SQVTM and CDR2 ANQGSEA. This chain's CDR3 is CSVDRGRNTEAFF. As DNA, the CDR3 is TGCAGCGTTGATAGGGGGCGGAACACTGAAGCTTTCTTT.

This chain links TRBV4-1 with TRBJ1-1; 9 bases map to TRBD1. V trimming: 1 base; J trimming: 3 bases; junction bases outside the gene matches: 3. There are 15 residues in the CDR3. Germline V gene data show CDR1 as MGHRA and CDR2 as YSYEKL. The CDR3 region is CASSQVQGAHTEAFF. CDR3 coding DNA: TGCGCCAGCAGCCAAGTACAGGGGGCGCACACTGAAGCTTTCTTT.

The rearrangement uses TRBV6-5 and TRBJ2-1; the match to TRBD1 covers 9 bases. Germline V gene sequence: CDR1 MNHEY, CDR2 SVGAGI. The CDR3 runs to 16 residues. Trimming cost V 0 bases and J 6 bases; bases outside gene matches: 6. The CDR3 nucleotides read TGTGCCAGCAGTTACTCAGGGACAGGGAACACCAATGAGCAGTTCTTC. Translation gives CASSYSGTGNTNEQFF.

The chain combines TRBV5-1 with TRBJ1-5, with D possibly TRBD1 on 5 matching bases. The CDR3 runs to 13 residues. The germline gives CDR1 SGHRS, CDR2 YFSETQ. Trimming left V 3 bases short and J 7 bases short, with 11 bases between. CDR3 sequence (DNA): TGCGCCAGCAGCTGGGAAGCAGGGCAGCCCCAGCATTTT. Protein product: CASSWEAGQPQHF.

This clone was found many times. V and J are TRBV4-1 and TRBJ1-3; unclear D gene. The CDR3 has 15 residues. The ends were cut back, 0 bases at V and 2 bases at J, with 8 bases in the middle. Germline lookup yields CDR1 MGHRA and CDR2 YSYEKL. The CDR3 DNA reads TGCGCCAGCAGCCAAGAGGCAGGACCTGGAAACACCATATATTTT. Its translation is CASSQEAGPGNTIYF.

This clone was recorded once. The gene calls are TRBV27 and TRBJ1-1, with 7 bases aligning to TRBD1. Germline loops: CDR1 MNHEY, CDR2 SMNVEV (reference sequence). V shed 5 bases, J shed 1 base, and the junction held 7 bases outside the gene matches. The CDR3 totals 15 residues. The CDR3 nucleotides read TGTGCCAGCAGTGGGTGGGGACAGTCGAACACTGAAGCTTTCTTT. The encoded protein is CASSGWGQSNTEAFF.

The genes are TRBV28 and TRBJ1-2; D is unresolved. V shed 6 bases and J shed 8 bases, with 10 bases lying between them. This CDR3 spans 11 amino acids. Germline CDR1 is MDHEN and CDR2 is SYDVKM. DNA for the CDR3: TGTGCCAGCAGGCCCGACTGGGGCTACACCTTC. This translates into CASRPDWGYTF.

The CDR3 sequence: CASRRGPMNTEAFF. The CDR3 bases are TGTGCCAGCAGGAGGGGACCCATGAACACTGAAGCTTTCTTT. The chain has TRBV28 and TRBJ1-1, with D possibly matching TRBD1 (5 bases). V was clipped by 6 bases and J by 0 bases, with 11 bases between them. This CDR3 has 14 amino acids. Germline loops: CDR1 MDHEN, CDR2 SYDVKM.

This chain connects TRBV6-5 to TRBJ2-1; the match to TRBD1 covers 7 bases. The CDR3 spans 15 residues. CDR1 is MNHEY and CDR2 is SVGAGI in the germline V gene. The V gene end was trimmed by 8 bases and the J gene end by 0 bases; junction bases not matched to a gene: 7. In DNA form, the CDR3 reads TGTGCCAGCGGAATGGGACAGAGCTCCTACAATGAGCAGTTCTTC. Translated: CASGMGQSSYNEQFF.

This clone was counted a single time. The V gene is TRBV19, the J gene TRBJ1-6; D is unclear. V lost 5 bases and J 7 bases, leaving 9 bases between the germline ends. The CDR3 runs to 13 residues. The germline gives CDR1 LNHDA, CDR2 SQIVND (reference sequence). CDR3 sequence (DNA): TGTGCCAGTAGTTCCTTTTCCAATTCACCCCTCCACTTT. Its translation is CASSSFSNSPLHF.

This clone was seen only once. The rearrangement uses TRBV21-1 and TRBJ2-7; TRBD2 is the table's D call and was not checked against the DNA. TRBV21-1 is a pseudogene segment. The CDR3 runs 15 residues. The CDR3 nucleotides are TGTGCCAGCAGCAAAGAGGCGGGAGGATCCTACGAGCAGTACTTC. Protein product: CASSKEAGGSYEQYF.

The rearrangement joins TRBV10-3 to TRBJ1-1, with D uncertain. CDR1 ENHRY and CDR2 SYGVKD come from the germline V gene. V shed 0 bases and J shed 5 bases, with 7 bases lying between them. The length of the CDR3 is 13 residues. DNA of the CDR3: TGTGCCATCAGTGAGTCGATTGTGACTGAAGCTTTCTTT. Translating it yields CAISESIVTEAFF.

The V gene is TRBV2, the J gene TRBJ1-6; no clear D. This CDR3 region has 13 residues. Trimming stripped 7 bases from V and 5 bases from J, with 9 bases between. CDR1 is SNHLY, CDR2 FYNNEI, per germline. The CDR3 here is CASTRDNNSPLHF. The DNA for the CDR3 is TGTGCCAGCACCCGAGACAATAATTCACCCCTCCACTTT.

This clone came up a few times. V is TRBV25-1 and J is TRBJ1-2, with D possibly matching TRBD1 (6 bases). Trimming pared 2 bases from V and 4 bases from J, leaving 14 bases between. The CDR3 covers 15 residues. Germline CDR1 MGHDK, CDR2 SYGVNS. CDR3 nucleotide sequence: TGTGCCAGCAGTGAACCTACCCCGGACAGCTATGGCTACACCTTC. Encoded protein: CASSEPTPDSYGYTF.

The chain links TRBV6-2 or TRBV6-3 to TRBJ2-5; 9 bases match TRBD1. Germline V gene data show CDR1 as MNHEY and CDR2 as SVGEGT. Trimming cost V 0 bases and J 6 bases; bases outside gene matches: 5. The CDR3 totals 15 residues. CDR3 bases: TGTGCCAGCAGTTACTCGTCGGGACAGGGACAGACCCAGTACTTC. Its translation is CASSYSSGQGQTQYF.